The 24 T cell receptor beta chains given below trace back to one sample, sequenced in a study of control samples from healthy donors and cancer patients. Sequenced by immunoSEQ multiplex PCR; TCRdb stores in-frame clones only, minus some. The sample includes 120,000 to 150,000 clones, 75% to 90% seen only once; the top ten take just over 8.5%. Sample: blood. Source of these receptors: a woman aged 30 to 39 in good health.

The chain carries TRBV9 and TRBJ2-1; the D call may be TRBD1 or TRBD2 (6 bases each). Looked up from germline, CDR1 is SGDLS and CDR2 is YYNGEE. Trimming shortened V by 5 bases and J by 5 bases, and 20 bases separated the two germline ends. CDR3 length: 16 residues. DNA of the CDR3: TGTGCCAGCAGAAAAAGTGGGGGGCTCGACGACAATGAGCAGTTCTTC. Its protein product is CASRKSGGLDDNEQFF. Using reference TRBV9 and TRBJ2-1 for the parts outside the CDR3, the full variable domain is DSGVTQTPKHLITATGQRVTLRCSPRSGDLSVYWYQQSLDQGLQFLIQYYNGEERAKGNILERFSAQQFPDLHSELNLSSLELGDSALYFCASRKSGGLDDNEQFFGPGTRLTVL.

This chain joins TRBV3-1 (or the pseudogene TRBV3-2) and TRBJ1-3; 8 nucleotides align to TRBD1. The V gene end was trimmed by 5 bases and the J gene end by 7 bases; junction bases not matched to a gene: 7. Germline CDR1 and CDR2: LGHDT and YNNKEL (reference sequence). The CDR3 totals 14 residues. CDR3 protein: CASSSPDRVNTIYF. Here the CDR3 DNA reads TGTGCCAGCAGCTCCCCGGACAGGGTGAACACCATATATTTT.

The chain uses TRBV3-1 (or the pseudogene TRBV3-2) and TRBJ2-5; no reliable D call. The CDR3 runs 14 residues. V was trimmed by 1 base and J by 2 bases, leaving 8 bases between them. CDR1 and CDR2 (germline): LGHDT, YNNKEL (reference sequence). For the CDR3, the DNA is TGTGCCAGCAGCCAAGTTCCAAGGCAAGAGACCCAGTACTTC. As protein: CASSQVPRQETQYF.

The J gene is TRBJ2-7, the V gene TRBV2, with D possibly matching TRBD1 (6 bases). The CDR3 totals 14 residues. V lost 5 bases, J lost 0 bases, and 11 bases lay in between. The germline V gene encodes CDR1 SNHLY and CDR2 FYNNEI. Written as DNA, the CDR3 is TGTGCCAGCAGTAGTAGAGGGGGCTCCTACGAGCAGTACTTC. It encodes CASSSRGGSYEQYF. Supplemented by reference TRBV2 and TRBJ2-7, the full variable domain reads EPEVTQTPSHQVTQMGQEVILRCVPISNHLYFYWYRQILGQKVEFLVSFYNNEISEKSEIFDDQFSVERPDGSNFTLKIRSTKLEDSAMYFCASSSRGGSYEQYFGPGTRLTVT.

The chain is built from TRBV28 and TRBJ1-1; TRBD1 might be the D (6 bases). This CDR3 region has 14 residues. Trimming removed 4 bases from V and 1 base from J, with 10 bases in between. Germline V gene lookup returns CDR1 MDHEN and CDR2 SYDVKM. The CDR3 loop reads CASSSGGRNTEAFF. CDR3 bases: TGTGCCAGCAGTTCGGGGGGGCGGAACACTGAAGCTTTCTTT.

This clone was seen a few times. J is TRBJ1-1 and V is TRBV30; D is perhaps TRBD1 (6 bases). Germline CDR1 reads GTSNPN; CDR2 reads SVGIG (reference sequence). The CDR3 sequence is 14 residues long. V was cut by 0 bases and J by 5 bases, with 13 bases left in between. The CDR3 sequence is CAWSVLRGGTEAFF. CDR3 DNA sequence: TGTGCCTGGAGTGTACTAAGGGGGGGGACTGAAGCTTTCTTT. Based on the CDR3 plus reference TRBV30 and TRBJ1-1, the full variable domain is SQTIHQWPATLVQPVGSPLSLECTVEGTSNPNLYWYRQAAGRGLQLLFYSVGIGQISSEVPQNLSASRPQDRQFILSSKKLLLSDSGFYLCAWSVLRGGTEAFFGQGTRLTVV.

The rearrangement joins TRBV28 to TRBJ2-3; D is possibly TRBD1 or TRBD2 (5 bases each). The V gene's germline CDR1 is MDHEN and CDR2 SYDVKM. V lost 6 bases to trimming and J lost 7 bases, with 20 bases between them. This CDR3 region has 15 residues. The CDR3 protein is CASSPTAMGVHTQYF. The CDR3 nucleotides are TGTGCCAGCAGCCCCACGGCAATGGGGGTTCATACGCAGTATTTT.

The sample holds one count of this clone. This chain links TRBV6-5 with TRBJ1-3; D is possibly TRBD1 (5 bases). The CDR3 has 14 residues. V lost 10 bases and J 2 bases, leaving 15 bases between the germline ends. Germline-derived CDR1 and CDR2 are MNHEY and SVGAGI. As DNA, the CDR3 is TGTGCCACCCGTCTAGGAGGGGCTGGAAACACCATATATTTT. Translated: CATRLGGAGNTIYF.

This chain links TRBV11-2 with TRBJ2-7; D is unresolved. V was trimmed by 1 base and J by 10 bases, leaving 8 bases between them. The CDR3 covers 11 residues. Germline V gene data show CDR1 as SGHAT and CDR2 as FQNNGV. The CDR3 bases are TGTGCCAGCAGCTTAGCTTTAGATCAGTACTTC. Translated, it gives CASSLALDQYF.

This chain connects TRBV5-1 to TRBJ2-1; tentatively, D is TRBD2 (6 bases). There are 12 residues in the CDR3. CDR1 is SGHRS and CDR2 is YFSETQ in the germline V gene. Trimming cost V 7 bases and J 4 bases, with 9 bases left between them. The CDR3 sequence: CASGRSYNEQFF. CDR3 coding DNA: TGCGCCAGCGGGAGGTCTTACAATGAGCAGTTCTTC.

The table lists this clone with a few counts. V is TRBV2 and J is TRBJ2-4; TRBD2 agrees at 8 bases. Trimming cost V 2 bases and J 0 bases; bases outside gene matches: 9. The CDR3 sequence is 18 residues long. The germline gives CDR1 SNHLY, CDR2 FYNNEI. The CDR3: CASSERASGRVAKNIQYF. The CDR3 DNA is TGTGCCAGCAGTGAAAGGGCTAGCGGGCGTGTAGCCAAAAACATTCAGTACTTC.

This clone was seen a single time. This chain joins TRBV19 and TRBJ2-3; D is unclear. Germline CDR1 is LNHDA and CDR2 is SQIVND (reference sequence). V was cut by 3 bases and J by 5 bases, with 12 bases left in between. The CDR3 is 14 amino acids. CDR3 residues: CASSISSFKDTQYF. CDR3 DNA: TGTGCCAGTAGTATCTCCTCTTTTAAAGATACGCAGTATTTT.

The rearrangement links TRBV6-5 to TRBJ1-2, with 8 bases matching TRBD1. J gave up 7 bases and V 0 bases, and 4 bases lay outside the gene matches. Germline values: CDR1 MNHEY, CDR2 SVGAGI. The CDR3 totals 14 residues. CDR3 in DNA: TGTGCCAGCAGTTACTCGGGCAGGGGGCTTGGCTACACCTTC. It specifies CASSYSGRGLGYTF.

The J gene is TRBJ2-5, the V gene TRBV19; 10 bases agree with TRBD1. The V gene's germline CDR1 is LNHDA and CDR2 SQIVND (reference sequence). The CDR3 runs 15 residues. V shed 9 bases and J 1 base; nucleotides not matched to a gene: 8. DNA for the CDR3: TGTGCCAGCACAAACCGGGACAGGGGCCAAGAGACCCAGTACTTC. Protein sequence: CASTNRDRGQETQYF.

This clone has a single count. V gene TRBV6-5 combines with J gene TRBJ1-2; 8 bases map to TRBD1. Germline lookup yields CDR1 MNHEY and CDR2 SVGAGI. V trimming: 6 bases; J trimming: 3 bases; junction bases outside the gene matches: 6. CDR3 length: 14 residues. CDR3 loop: CASRPPGGDYGYTF. The CDR3 DNA is TGTGCCAGCAGGCCCCCAGGGGGCGACTATGGCTACACCTTC.

The chain is built from TRBV7-7 and TRBJ2-1; 7 positions agree with TRBD2. The V gene's germline CDR1 is SSHAT and CDR2 FNYEAQ (reference sequence). The CDR3 is 13 residues long. Unmatched junction bases numbered 7, after V lost 5 bases and J lost 9 bases. The CDR3 nucleotides are TGTGCCAGCAGCCCGGGGAGGGGTGGTGAGCAGTTCTTC. Translating gives CASSPGRGGEQFF.

The genes are TRBV19 and TRBJ1-2; D is unresolved. The CDR3 contains 14 residues. Germline V gene data show CDR1 as LNHDA and CDR2 as SQIVND (reference sequence). The V end was cut by 5 bases, the J end by 1 base, with 11 bases between. The CDR3 sequence: CASSEGDHNYGYTF. The CDR3, as DNA: TGTGCCAGTAGTGAGGGCGACCATAACTATGGCTACACCTTC.

V and J are TRBV6-5 and TRBJ2-3; 11 nucleotides align to TRBD1. With 8 bases clipped from V and 1 base from J, the junction kept 2 bases outside the gene matches. Per germline, CDR1 MNHEY and CDR2 SVGAGI. This CDR3 contains 14 residues. CDR3: CASRDRGGTDTQYF. In nucleotides, the CDR3 is TGTGCCAGCCGGGACAGGGGGGGCACAGATACGCAGTATTTT.

This clone was counted between two and nine times. The V and J genes are TRBV5-1 and TRBJ1-6, with D maybe TRBD1 (5 bases). Trimming shortened V by 0 bases and J by 11 bases, and 18 bases separated the two germline ends. Germline V gives CDR1 SGHRS, CDR2 YFSETQ. The CDR3 contains 16 residues. CDR3 sequence: CASSLEGKEGMAPLHF. DNA of the CDR3: TGCGCCAGCAGCTTGGAGGGGAAGGAGGGAATGGCACCCCTCCACTTT. Supplemented by reference TRBV5-1 and TRBJ1-6, the full variable domain reads KAGVTQTPRYLIKTRGQQVTLSCSPISGHRSVSWYQQTPGQGLQFLFEYFSETQRNKGNFPGRFSGRQFSNSRSEMNVSTLELGDSALYLCASSLEGKEGMAPLHFGNGTRLTVT.

The chain links TRBV15 to TRBJ1-5, with D uncertain. The CDR3 is 16 residues long. The V gene's germline CDR1 is LNHNV and CDR2 YYDKDF (reference sequence). Trimming left V 0 bases short and J 0 bases short, with 9 bases between. CDR3: CATSRDTDYSNQPQHF. DNA of the CDR3: TGTGCCACCAGCAGAGATACAGATTATAGCAATCAGCCCCAGCATTTT.

This sequence joins TRBV5-4 and TRBJ2-3; possibly TRBD1 for D (6 bases). This CDR3 spans 18 amino acids. Trimming pared 7 bases from V and 0 bases from J, leaving 24 bases between. Germline CDR1 reads SGHNT; CDR2 reads YYREEE (reference sequence). The CDR3 here is CASPPVPGTPSSTDTQYF. CDR3 coding DNA: TGTGCCAGCCCCCCCGTACCTGGGACACCTTCTAGCACAGATACGCAGTATTTT.

The CDR3 nucleotides are TGTGCCAGCAGCCCGCAGGGGGGTCACTATGGCTACACCTTC. Encoded protein: CASSPQGGHYGYTF. The chain recombines TRBV27 with TRBJ1-2; TRBD1 matches 7 bases. The CDR3 is 14 residues long. Losses at the gene ends were 6 bases for V and 3 bases for J; bases not matched to a gene: 7. Germline-derived CDR1 and CDR2 are MNHEY and SMNVEV (reference sequence).

CDR3 sequence: CASSQAPDAEAFF. CDR3 nucleotides: TGTGCCAGCAGCCAAGCTCCGGACGCTGAAGCTTTCTTT. This chain joins TRBV4-2 and TRBJ1-1; D unclear. The CDR3 contains 13 residues. CDR1 LGHNA and CDR2 YNFKEQ come from the germline V gene. V was clipped by 1 base and J by 6 bases, with 9 bases between them.

V and J are TRBV30 and TRBJ1-1, with 7 nucleotides matching TRBD1. Germline CDR1 GTSNPN, CDR2 SVGIG (reference sequence). The CDR3 totals 13 residues. V gave up 4 bases and J gave up 3 bases; unmatched junction bases: 5. CDR3 bases: TGTGCCTGGATGCAGGGGGGAGACACTGAAGCTTTCTTT. Residues: CAWMQGGDTEAFF.